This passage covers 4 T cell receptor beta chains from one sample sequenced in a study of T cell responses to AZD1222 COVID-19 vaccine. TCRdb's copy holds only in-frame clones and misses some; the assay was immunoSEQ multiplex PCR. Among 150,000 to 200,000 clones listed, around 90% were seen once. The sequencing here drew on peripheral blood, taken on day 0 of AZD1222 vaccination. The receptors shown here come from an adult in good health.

The CDR3 loop is CASSYGTGGTANQPQHF. The CDR3 DNA follows: TGTGCCAGCAGTTACGGGACAGGGGGAACTGCCAATCAGCCCCAGCATTTT. The chain joins TRBV6-2 or TRBV6-3 to TRBJ1-5, with 11 bases aligning to TRBD1. V was pared by 2 bases and J by 3 bases, with 6 bases of the junction left unmatched. The CDR3 totals 17 residues. Germline V lookup: CDR1 MNHEY, CDR2 SVGEGT.

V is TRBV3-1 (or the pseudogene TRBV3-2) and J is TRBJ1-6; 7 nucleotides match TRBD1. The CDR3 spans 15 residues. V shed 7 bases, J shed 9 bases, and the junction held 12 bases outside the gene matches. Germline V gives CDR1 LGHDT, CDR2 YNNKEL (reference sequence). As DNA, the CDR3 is TGTGCCAGCATCCCCCCGGGGAGGGGGCTTTCACCCCTCCACTTT. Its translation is CASIPPGRGLSPLHF.

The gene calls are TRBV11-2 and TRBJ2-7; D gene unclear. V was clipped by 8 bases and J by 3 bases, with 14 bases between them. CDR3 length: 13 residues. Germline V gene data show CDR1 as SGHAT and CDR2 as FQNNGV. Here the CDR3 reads CASSEVGFYEQYV. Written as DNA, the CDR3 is TGTGCCAGCTCCGAGGTAGGGTTCTACGAGCAGTACGTC.

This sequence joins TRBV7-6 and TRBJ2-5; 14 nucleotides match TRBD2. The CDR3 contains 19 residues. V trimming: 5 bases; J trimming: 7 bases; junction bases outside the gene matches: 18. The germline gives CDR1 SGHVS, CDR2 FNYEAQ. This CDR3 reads CASSLNPGTSGGTSVTQYF. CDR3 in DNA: TGTGCCAGCAGCCTCAACCCCGGGACTAGCGGGGGTACCTCAGTGACCCAGTACTTC. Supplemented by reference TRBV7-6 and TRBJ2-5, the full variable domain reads GAGVSQSPRYKVTKRGQDVALRCDPISGHVSLYWYRQALGQGPEFLTYFNYEAQQDKSGLPNDRFSAERPEGSISTLTIQRTEQRDSAMYRCASSLNPGTSGGTSVTQYFGPGTRLLVL.